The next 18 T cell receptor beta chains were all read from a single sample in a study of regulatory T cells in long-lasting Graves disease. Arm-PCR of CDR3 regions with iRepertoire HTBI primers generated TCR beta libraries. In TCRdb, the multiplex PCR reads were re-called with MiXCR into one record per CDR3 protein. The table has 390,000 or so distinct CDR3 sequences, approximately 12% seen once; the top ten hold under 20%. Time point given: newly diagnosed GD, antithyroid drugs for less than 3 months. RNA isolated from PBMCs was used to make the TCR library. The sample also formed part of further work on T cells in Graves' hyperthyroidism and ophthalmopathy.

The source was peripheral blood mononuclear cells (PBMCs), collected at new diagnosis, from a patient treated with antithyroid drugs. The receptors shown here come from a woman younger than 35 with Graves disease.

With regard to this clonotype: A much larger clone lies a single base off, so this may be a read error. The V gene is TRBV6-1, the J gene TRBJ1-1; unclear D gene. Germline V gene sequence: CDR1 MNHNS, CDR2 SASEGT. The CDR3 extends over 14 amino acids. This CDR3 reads CASITGIGRTESFF. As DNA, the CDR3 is TGTGCCAGCATTACGGGGATCGGGAGGACTGAATCTTTCTTT.

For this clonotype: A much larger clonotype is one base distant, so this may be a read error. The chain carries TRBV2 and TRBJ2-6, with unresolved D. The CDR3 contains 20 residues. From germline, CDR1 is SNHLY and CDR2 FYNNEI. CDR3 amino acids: CASSPPDRLAVPSGTNVLTF. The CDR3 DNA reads TGTGCCAGCAGTCCCCCGGACCGGCTTGCGGTGCCCTCTGGGACCAACGTCCTGACTTTC.

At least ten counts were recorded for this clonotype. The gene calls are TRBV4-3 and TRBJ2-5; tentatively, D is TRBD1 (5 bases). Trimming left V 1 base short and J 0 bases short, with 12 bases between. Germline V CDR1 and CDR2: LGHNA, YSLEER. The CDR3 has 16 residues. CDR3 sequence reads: CASSQAWGRNQETQYF. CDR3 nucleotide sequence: TGCGCCAGCAGCCAAGCTTGGGGCCGGAACCAAGAGACCCAGTACTTC.

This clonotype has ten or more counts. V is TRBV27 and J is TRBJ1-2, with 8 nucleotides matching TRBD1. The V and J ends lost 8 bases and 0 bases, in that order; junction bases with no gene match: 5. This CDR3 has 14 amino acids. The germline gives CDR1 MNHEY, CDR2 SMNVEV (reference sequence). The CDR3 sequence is CASRRTGSNYGYTF. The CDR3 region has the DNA TGTGCCAGCCGCCGGACAGGGTCTAACTATGGCTACACCTTC.

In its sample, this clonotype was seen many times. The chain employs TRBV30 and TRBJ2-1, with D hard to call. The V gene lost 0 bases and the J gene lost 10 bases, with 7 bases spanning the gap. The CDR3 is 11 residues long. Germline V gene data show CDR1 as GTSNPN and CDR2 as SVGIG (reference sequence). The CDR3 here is CAWSVWAEQFF. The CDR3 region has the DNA TGTGCCTGGAGTGTTTGGGCCGAGCAGTTCTTC.

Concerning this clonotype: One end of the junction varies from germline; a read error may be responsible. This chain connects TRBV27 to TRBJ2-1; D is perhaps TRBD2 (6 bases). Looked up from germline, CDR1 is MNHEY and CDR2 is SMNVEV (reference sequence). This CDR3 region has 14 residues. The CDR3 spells CASSLTTQRVGSVF. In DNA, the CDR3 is TGTGCCAGCAGTTTAACGACTCAGCGGGTGGGGTCGGTCTTC.

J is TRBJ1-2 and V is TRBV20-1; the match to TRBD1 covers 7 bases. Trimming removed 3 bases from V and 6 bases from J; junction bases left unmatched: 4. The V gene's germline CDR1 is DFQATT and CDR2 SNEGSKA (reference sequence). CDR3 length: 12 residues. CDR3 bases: TGCAGTGCTAGGGCACAGGGGCATGGCTACACCTTC. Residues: CSARAQGHGYTF.

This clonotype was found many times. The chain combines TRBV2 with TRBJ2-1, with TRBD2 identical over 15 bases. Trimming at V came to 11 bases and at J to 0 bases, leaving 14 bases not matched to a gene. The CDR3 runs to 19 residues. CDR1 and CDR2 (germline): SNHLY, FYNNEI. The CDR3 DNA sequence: TGTGCCTTCACTTGGACTAGCGGGGGGGTAGGGAGCTCCTACAATGAGCAGTTCTTC. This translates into CAFTWTSGGVGSSYNEQFF. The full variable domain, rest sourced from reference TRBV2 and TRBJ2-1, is EPEVTQTPSHQVTQMGQEVILRCVPISNHLYFYWYRQILGQKVEFLVSFYNNEISEKSEIFDDQFSVERPDGSNFTLKIRSTKLEDSAMYFCAFTWTSGGVGSSYNEQFFGPGTRLTVL.

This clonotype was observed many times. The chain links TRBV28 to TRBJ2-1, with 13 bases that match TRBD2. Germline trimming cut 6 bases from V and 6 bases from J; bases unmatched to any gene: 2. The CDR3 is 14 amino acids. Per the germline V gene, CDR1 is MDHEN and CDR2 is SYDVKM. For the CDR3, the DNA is TGTGCCAGCAGGACTAGCGGGAGGAGCAATGAGCAGTTCTTC. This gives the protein CASRTSGRSNEQFF.

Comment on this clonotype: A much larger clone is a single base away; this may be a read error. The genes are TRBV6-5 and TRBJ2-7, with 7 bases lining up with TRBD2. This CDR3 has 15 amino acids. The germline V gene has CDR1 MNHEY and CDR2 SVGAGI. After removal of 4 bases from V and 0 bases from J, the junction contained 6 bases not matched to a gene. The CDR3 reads CASSFLADSSYEQYV. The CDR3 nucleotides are TGTGCCAGCAGTTTTCTAGCGGATAGCTCCTACGAGCAGTACGTC.

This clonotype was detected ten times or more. The CDR3: CASSSTQGANGYTF. The CDR3 nucleotides read TGTGCCAGCAGCTCGACCCAGGGGGCCAATGGCTACACCTTC. This rearrangement joins TRBV13 to TRBJ1-2; TRBD1 aligns across 8 bases. The germline V gene encodes CDR1 PRHDT and CDR2 FYEKMQ (reference sequence). V shed 4 bases and J 6 bases; nucleotides not matched to a gene: 7. This CDR3 comprises 14 residues.

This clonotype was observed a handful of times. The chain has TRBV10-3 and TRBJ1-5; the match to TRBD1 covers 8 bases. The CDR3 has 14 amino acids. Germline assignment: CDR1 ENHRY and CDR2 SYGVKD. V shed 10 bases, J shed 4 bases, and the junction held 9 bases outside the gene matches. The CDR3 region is CATGPDRGNQPQHF. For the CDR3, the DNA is TGTGCCACAGGCCCTGACAGGGGAAATCAGCCCCAGCATTTT.

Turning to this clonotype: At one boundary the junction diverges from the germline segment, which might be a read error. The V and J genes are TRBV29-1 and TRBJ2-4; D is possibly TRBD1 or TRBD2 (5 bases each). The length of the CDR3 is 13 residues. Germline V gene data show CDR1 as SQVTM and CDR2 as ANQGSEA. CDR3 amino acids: CSAAKDGANIQHF. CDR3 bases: TGCAGCGCTGCAAAAGACGGGGCAAACATTCAGCACTTC.

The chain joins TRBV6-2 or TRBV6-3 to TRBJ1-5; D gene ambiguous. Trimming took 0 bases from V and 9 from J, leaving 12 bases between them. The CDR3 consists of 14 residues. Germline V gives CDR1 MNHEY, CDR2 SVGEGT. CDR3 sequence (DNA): TGTGCCAGCAGTTACTCGAGTAGGGTGGGGCCCCAGCATTTT. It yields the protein CASSYSSRVGPQHF.

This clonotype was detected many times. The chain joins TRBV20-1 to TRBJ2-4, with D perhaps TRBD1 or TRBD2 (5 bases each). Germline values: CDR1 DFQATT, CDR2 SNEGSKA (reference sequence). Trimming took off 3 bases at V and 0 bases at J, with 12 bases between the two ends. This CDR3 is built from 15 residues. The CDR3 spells CSARGVGLAKNIQYF. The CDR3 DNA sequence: TGCAGTGCTAGGGGGGTCGGTTTAGCCAAAAACATTCAGTACTTC.

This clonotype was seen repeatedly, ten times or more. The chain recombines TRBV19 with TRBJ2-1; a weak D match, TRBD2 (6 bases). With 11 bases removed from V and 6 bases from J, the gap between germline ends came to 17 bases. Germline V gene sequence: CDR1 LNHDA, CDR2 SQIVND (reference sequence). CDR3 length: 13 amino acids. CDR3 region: CASRTLGGNEQFF. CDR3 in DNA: TGTGCCTCCCGCACCCTGGGGGGCAATGAGCAGTTCTTC.

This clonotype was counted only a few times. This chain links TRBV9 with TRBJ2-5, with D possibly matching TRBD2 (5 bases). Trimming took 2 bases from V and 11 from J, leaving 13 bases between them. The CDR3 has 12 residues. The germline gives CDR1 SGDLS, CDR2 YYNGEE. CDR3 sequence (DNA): TGTGCCAGCAGCGTGGACGAGGGTGAGCAGTACTTC. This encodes CASSVDEGEQYF.

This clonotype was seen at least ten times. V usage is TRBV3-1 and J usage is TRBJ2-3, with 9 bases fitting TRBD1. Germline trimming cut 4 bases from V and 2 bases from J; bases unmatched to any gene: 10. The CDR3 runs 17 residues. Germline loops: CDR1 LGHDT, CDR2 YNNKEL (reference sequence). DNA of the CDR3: TGTGCCAGCAGCCCGCCATCGGGACAGGGCTTCACAGATACGCAGTATTTT. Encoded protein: CASSPPSGQGFTDTQYF.